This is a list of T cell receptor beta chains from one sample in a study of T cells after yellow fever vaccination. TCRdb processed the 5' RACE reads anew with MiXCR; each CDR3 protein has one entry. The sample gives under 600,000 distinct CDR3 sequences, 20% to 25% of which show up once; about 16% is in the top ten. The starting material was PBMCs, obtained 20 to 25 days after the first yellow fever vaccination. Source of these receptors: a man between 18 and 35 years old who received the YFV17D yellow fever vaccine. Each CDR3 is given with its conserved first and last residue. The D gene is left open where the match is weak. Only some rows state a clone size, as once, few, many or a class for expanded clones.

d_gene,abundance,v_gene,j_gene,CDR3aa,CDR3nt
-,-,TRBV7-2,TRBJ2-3,CASSWSGGGGTDTQYF,TGTGCCAGCAGCTGGTCGGGCGGGGGCGGAACAGATACGCAGTATTTT
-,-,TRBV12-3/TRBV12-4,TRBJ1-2,CASTAGPTEGYTF,TGTGCCAGCACCGCAGGCCCGACGGAGGGCTACACCTTC
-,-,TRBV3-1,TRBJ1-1,CASSQLTGNTEAFF,TGTGCCAGCAGCCAGCTCACAGGGAACACTGAAGCTTTCTTT
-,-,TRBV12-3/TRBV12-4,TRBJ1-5,CASSSRRGGFQPQHF,TGTGCCAGCAGTTCCCGGAGGGGGGGTTTTCAGCCCCAGCATTTT
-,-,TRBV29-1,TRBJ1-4,CSVEPPGENEKLFF,TGCAGCGTTGAGCCCCCAGGGGAAAACGAAAAACTGTTTTTT
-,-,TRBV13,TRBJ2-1,CASSSRGGPWDEQFF,TGTGCCAGCAGCTCAAGGGGGGGGCCTTGGGATGAGCAGTTCTTC
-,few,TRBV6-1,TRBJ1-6,CASRWSYSPLHF,TGTGCCAGCAGATGGAGTTATTCACCCCTCCACTTT
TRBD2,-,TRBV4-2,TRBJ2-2,CASNPPGTSGGGNTGELFF,TGTGCCAGCAACCCCCCCGGCACTAGCGGGGGGGGTAACACCGGGGAGCTGTTTTTT
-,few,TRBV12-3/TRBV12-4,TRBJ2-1,CASSPNTGLNEQFF,TGTGCCAGCAGCCCAAATACAGGGCTTAATGAGCAGTTCTTC
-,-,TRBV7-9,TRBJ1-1,CASSPTVTEAFF,TGTGCCAGCAGCCCCACCGTCACTGAAGCTTTCTTT
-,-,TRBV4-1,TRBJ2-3,CASSHRGDTPDTQYF,TGCGCCAGCAGCCACCGAGGGGACACCCCAGATACGCAGTATTTT
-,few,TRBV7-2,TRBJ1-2,CASSADTVYGYTF,TGTGCCAGCAGCGCGGACACGGTCTATGGCTACACCTTC
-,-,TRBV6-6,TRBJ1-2,CASRFDYGYTF,TGTGCCAGCAGGTTTGACTATGGCTACACCTTC
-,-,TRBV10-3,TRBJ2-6,CAISESVGAGANVLTF,TGTGCCATCAGTGAGTCTGTGGGTGCAGGGGCCAACGTCCTGACTTTC
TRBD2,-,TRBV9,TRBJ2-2,CASRSGGGAGELFF,TGTGCCAGCAGATCGGGGGGAGGCGCCGGGGAGCTGTTTTTT
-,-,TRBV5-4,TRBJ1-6,CASSFGMDSPLHF,TGTGCCAGCAGCTTCGGAATGGATTCACCCCTCCACTTT
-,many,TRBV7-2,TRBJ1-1,CASTPGREAFF,TGTGCCAGCACCCCCGGCAGAGAAGCTTTCTTT
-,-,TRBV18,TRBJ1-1,CASSPGQSNTEAFF,TGTGCCAGCTCACCAGGACAGTCGAACACTGAAGCTTTCTTT
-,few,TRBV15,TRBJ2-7,CATSRDGNGAYEQYF,TGTGCCACCAGCAGAGATGGTAACGGAGCCTACGAGCAGTACTTC
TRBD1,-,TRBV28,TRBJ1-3,CASRSGQGDTIYF,TGTGCCAGCAGGTCGGGACAGGGAGACACCATATATTTT
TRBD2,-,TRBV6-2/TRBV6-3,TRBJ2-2,CASSYIGLAENTGELFF,TGTGCCAGCAGTTACATAGGACTAGCGGAAAACACCGGGGAGCTGTTTTTT
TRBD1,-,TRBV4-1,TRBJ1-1,CASSLDGTGVAFF,TGCGCCAGCAGCCTAGACGGGACAGGGGTCGCTTTCTTT
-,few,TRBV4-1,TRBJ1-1,CASSQGQFTTEAFF,TGCGCCAGCAGCCAAGGACAGTTCACCACTGAAGCTTTCTTT
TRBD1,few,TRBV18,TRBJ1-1,CASSPGQFMNTEAFF,TGTGCCAGCTCACCGGGACAGTTCATGAACACTGAAGCTTTCTTT
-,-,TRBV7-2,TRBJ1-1,CASSSHPNTEAFF,TGTGCCAGCAGTTCACACCCGAACACTGAAGCTTTCTTT
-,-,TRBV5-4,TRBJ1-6,CASSLPAGHNSPLHF,TGTGCCAGCAGCTTGCCTGCCGGACATAATTCACCCCTCCACTTT
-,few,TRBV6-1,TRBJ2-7,CASREGGTTNEQYF,TGTGCCAGCAGAGAGGGTGGGACAACCAACGAGCAGTACTTC
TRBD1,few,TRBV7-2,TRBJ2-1,CASSPRTGGAYNEQFF,TGTGCCAGCAGCCCCAGGACAGGGGGCGCCTACAATGAGCAGTTCTTC
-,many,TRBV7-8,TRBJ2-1,CASSFRGASYNEQFF,TGTGCCAGCAGCTTTCGGGGGGCCTCCTACAATGAGCAGTTCTTC
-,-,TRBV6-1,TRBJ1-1,CASTGPREGNTEAFF,TGTGCCAGCACAGGGCCCCGGGAGGGGAACACTGAAGCTTTCTTT
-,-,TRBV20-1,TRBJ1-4,CCARDHRSSTNEKLFF,TGCTGTGCTAGAGATCACAGGTCCTCAACTAATGAAAAACTGTTTTTT
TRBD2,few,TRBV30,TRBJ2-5,CAWDTSGGALETQYF,TGTGCCTGGGACACTAGCGGGGGGGCATTGGAGACCCAGTACTTC
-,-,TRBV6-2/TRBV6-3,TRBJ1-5,CASRAGGPQHF,TGTGCCAGCAGGGCCGGGGGGCCCCAGCATTTT